A single sample gave rise to the 30 T cell receptor beta chains below, sequenced in a study of OX40 agonist ivuxolimab in advanced cancers. Some clones are missing from TCRdb's copy, which holds only in-frame ones; the method was immunoSEQ multiplex PCR. The sample holds about 38,000 clones, about 80% seen once. Here the sequenced sample was CD4+ or CD8+ T cells sorted from blood, taken in a trial of the OX40 agonist ivuxolimab. The receptors shown here come from an adult with an advanced solid tumor such as melanoma, head and neck, liver or kidney cancer.

This sequence joins TRBV5-4 and TRBJ2-7; no definite D call. Germline values: CDR1 SGHNT, CDR2 YYREEE (reference sequence). The V and J ends lost 7 bases and 3 bases respectively, with 17 bases between them. The CDR3 has 14 residues. In DNA, the CDR3 is TGTGCCAGCGCCAAAGCCGGCGGCCTCTACGAGCAGTACTTC. Amino acids: CASAKAGGLYEQYF.

This chain joins TRBV28 and TRBJ1-5; a possible D gene is TRBD1 (6 bases). The V end lost 8 bases, the J end lost 6 bases, and 11 bases lay between the germline ends. This CDR3 comprises 12 residues. Germline lookup yields CDR1 MDHEN and CDR2 SYDVKM. The CDR3 bases are TGTGCCAGCTCGACAGGCCGTCAGCCCCAGCATTTT. Its protein product is CASSTGRQPQHF.

The rearrangement joins TRBV28 to TRBJ2-1; D is ambiguous. This CDR3 spans 12 amino acids. The germline V and J ends were trimmed by 3 bases and 12 bases, with 12 bases remaining between them. Germline CDR1 and CDR2: MDHEN and SYDVKM. CDR3 amino acids: CASSLGRSTQFF. CDR3 bases: TGTGCCAGCAGTTTGGGCAGGTCGACGCAGTTCTTC.

The chain joins TRBV4-3 to TRBJ2-7; D is uncertain. V was trimmed by 0 bases and J by 3 bases, leaving 6 bases between them. Per germline, CDR1 LGHNA and CDR2 YSLEER. The CDR3 spans 13 residues. This chain's CDR3 is CASSQELSYEQYF. The CDR3 bases are TGCGCCAGCAGCCAAGAGCTCAGCTACGAGCAGTACTTC.

The rearrangement uses TRBV11-3 and TRBJ2-1; the D gene is possibly TRBD1 (6 bases). This CDR3 has 13 amino acids. Germline loops: CDR1 SGHNT, CDR2 YENEEA. With 4 bases removed from V and 9 bases from J, the gap between germline ends came to 13 bases. Written as DNA, the CDR3 is TGTGCCAGCAGCTGGGGGCGGGCGGGTGAGCAGTTCTTC. This translates into CASSWGRAGEQFF.

This clone was counted between two and nine times. This chain joins TRBV14 and TRBJ1-1; D is undetermined. CDR3 length equals 16 residues. V shed 4 bases and J shed 3 bases, with 18 bases lying between them. Germline values: CDR1 SGHDN, CDR2 FVKESK. CDR3 sequence reads: CASSRLMWWVDTEAFF. As DNA, the CDR3 is TGTGCCAGCAGCCGCCTTATGTGGTGGGTAGACACTGAAGCTTTCTTT.

V and J are TRBV6-5 and TRBJ2-7; 7 bases line up with TRBD2. This CDR3 comprises 15 residues. Germline V lookup: CDR1 MNHEY, CDR2 SVGAGI. With V trimmed by 0 bases and J by 7 bases, 9 bases remained unmatched. The CDR3 DNA reads as TGTGCCAGCAGTTACTCGATTGGGAGGGGAGAAGAGCAGTACTTC. This gives the protein CASSYSIGRGEEQYF.

This clone was detected only a few times. The chain is built from TRBV11-3 and TRBJ2-1; D is undetermined. This CDR3 comprises 13 residues. The V gene lost 0 bases and the J gene lost 7 bases, with 7 bases spanning the gap. Germline values: CDR1 SGHNT, CDR2 YENEEA. CDR3 in DNA: TGTGCCAGCAGCTTAGAATCCTGGAATGAGCAGTTCTTC. Translation gives CASSLESWNEQFF.

V usage is TRBV10-2 and J usage is TRBJ1-6; D uncertain. CDR3 length equals 14 residues. Germline V CDR1 and CDR2: WSHSY, SAAADI. V lost 7 bases, J lost 1 base, and 8 bases lay in between. DNA of the CDR3: TGCGCCAGCACCCAAATTTCCTATAATTCACCCCTCCACTTT. It specifies CASTQISYNSPLHF.

The V gene is TRBV4-1, the J gene TRBJ2-7; either TRBD1 or TRBD2 may fit D (5 bases each). From germline, CDR1 is MGHRA and CDR2 YSYEKL. CDR3 length: 17 residues. Trimming stripped 0 bases from V and 0 bases from J, with 15 bases between. In DNA form, the CDR3 reads TGCGCCAGCAGCCAAGACGGGAAGACAGTGTTCTCCTACGAGCAGTACTTC. The encoded protein is CASSQDGKTVFSYEQYF.

The chain carries TRBV5-4 and TRBJ2-5; TRBD1 agrees at 10 bases. CDR1 and CDR2 (germline): SGHNT, YYREEE (reference sequence). The CDR3 totals 15 residues. J gave up 5 bases and V 4 bases, and 8 bases lay outside the gene matches. The CDR3 bases are TGTGCCAGCAGCCCCTCGACAGGGGGCGGGGAGACCCAGTACTTC. This codes for CASSPSTGGGETQYF.

The chain has TRBV19 and TRBJ2-4, with D perhaps given as TRBD1 or TRBD2 (7 bases each). The V gene's germline CDR1 is LNHDA and CDR2 SQIVND (reference sequence). This CDR3 spans 15 amino acids. Trimming pared 7 bases from V and 10 bases from J, leaving 23 bases between. CDR3 nucleotide sequence: TGTGCCAGTAATCCCGGACAGGCGGGGGCCCTTATTCAGTACTTC. Protein product: CASNPGQAGALIQYF.

V gene TRBV19 combines with J gene TRBJ2-3, with D perhaps TRBD1 (5 bases). There are 15 residues in the CDR3. Trimming left V 4 bases short and J 4 bases short, with 15 bases between. CDR1 LNHDA and CDR2 SQIVND come from the germline V gene (reference sequence). The CDR3 is CASSKDTGSADTQYF. The CDR3 DNA follows: TGTGCCAGTAGTAAGGACACCGGGTCGGCAGATACGCAGTATTTT. The entire variable domain, with the rest obtained from reference TRBV19 and TRBJ2-3, is as follows: DGGITQSPKYLFRKEGQNVTLSCEQNLNHDAMYWYRQDPGQGLRLIYYSQIVNDFQKGDIAEGYSVSREKKESFPLTVTSAQKNPTAFYLCASSKDTGSADTQYFGPGTRLTVL.

The chain carries TRBV5-4 and TRBJ2-7; no clear D. V was trimmed by 3 bases and J by 5 bases, leaving 6 bases between them. CDR1 and CDR2 from the germline V gene are SGHNT and YYREEE (reference sequence). There are 11 residues in the CDR3. The DNA of the CDR3 is TGTGCCAGCAGCTATGCTGACGAGCAGTACTTC. Its translation is CASSYADEQYF.

There are a few counts of this clone. This chain joins TRBV7-9 and TRBJ2-5; no clear D gene. V lost 4 bases to trimming and J lost 5 bases, with 8 bases between them. Germline values: CDR1 SEHNR, CDR2 FQNEAQ (reference sequence). The CDR3 runs to 12 residues. DNA of the CDR3: TGTGCCAGCAGCTGGTCAAGTGAGACCCAGTACTTC. This encodes CASSWSSETQYF.

The chain recombines TRBV18 with TRBJ1-2; D not resolved. The CDR3 contains 12 residues. Germline CDR1 is KGHSH and CDR2 is LQKENI. Trimming cost V 2 bases and J 3 bases, with 4 bases left between them. CDR3 coding DNA: TGTGCCAGCTCACCAGGAGACTATGGCTACACCTTC. Protein: CASSPGDYGYTF.

CDR3 DNA: TGTGCCATCAGTGAGCTTGGAGGGGAGGGGCCCCAGCATTTT. Translating it yields CAISELGGEGPQHF. The chain joins TRBV10-3 to TRBJ1-5; D perhaps matches TRBD1 (5 bases). The germline V gene has CDR1 ENHRY and CDR2 SYGVKD. Trimming cost V 2 bases and J 9 bases, with 14 bases left between them. The CDR3 totals 14 residues.

V is TRBV18 and J is TRBJ2-4, with D possibly TRBD1 on 5 matching bases. Germline assignment: CDR1 KGHSH and CDR2 LQKENI. CDR3 size: 13 residues. Trimming took 2 bases from V and 6 from J, leaving 8 bases between them. CDR3 sequence reads: CASSPGAVNIQYF. CDR3 in DNA: TGTGCCAGCTCACCAGGGGCGGTAAACATTCAGTACTTC.

The chain employs TRBV10-3 and TRBJ2-5; unclear D gene. CDR1 is ENHRY and CDR2 is SYGVKD in the germline V gene. V shed 5 bases and J shed 4 bases, with 14 bases lying between them. The CDR3 covers 14 residues. CDR3 nucleotides: TGTGCCATCAGTTCGCCGGATTCGGGAGAGACCCAGTACTTC. This translates into CAISSPDSGETQYF.

This chain joins TRBV7-2 and TRBJ1-2; TRBD1 matches at 12 bases. The CDR3 contains 14 residues. Per the germline V gene, CDR1 is SGHTA and CDR2 is FQGNSA. V was pared by 6 bases and J by 8 bases, with 7 bases of the junction left unmatched. The CDR3 DNA is TGTGCCAGCAGACCGGGGGACAGGGGGCCAGGCTACACCTTC. It specifies CASRPGDRGPGYTF.

V and J are TRBV9 and TRBJ1-1; 7 bases fit TRBD1. V trimming: 2 bases; J trimming: 6 bases; junction bases outside the gene matches: 10. The germline CDR1 and CDR2 sequences are SGDLS and YYNGEE. This CDR3 has 15 amino acids. The CDR3 spells CASSVGSLGTAEAFF. As DNA, the CDR3 is TGTGCCAGCAGCGTGGGCTCGTTGGGGACAGCTGAAGCTTTCTTT.

The chain recombines TRBV6-5 with TRBJ2-2, with TRBD1 matching over 10 bases. Germline CDR1 MNHEY, CDR2 SVGAGI. CDR3 length equals 15 residues. Germline trimming cut 6 bases from V and 7 bases from J; bases unmatched to any gene: 8. CDR3 sequence: CASRPGTGASGELFF. DNA of the CDR3: TGTGCCAGCAGACCCGGGACAGGGGCCAGCGGGGAGCTGTTTTTT.

The chain uses TRBV28 and TRBJ2-5; perhaps TRBD2 as D (6 bases). Trimming stripped 3 bases from V and 3 bases from J, with 8 bases between. The germline gives CDR1 MDHEN, CDR2 SYDVKM. The CDR3 length is 13 residues. CDR3 nucleotides: TGTGCCAGCAGTTTGGGGGGTAAAGAGACCCAGTACTTC. This encodes CASSLGGKETQYF.

This chain connects TRBV4-3 to TRBJ2-2, with TRBD2 identical over 11 bases. Germline V gene lookup returns CDR1 LGHNA and CDR2 YSLEER. This CDR3 is 19 amino acids long. The ends lost 1 base at V and 1 base at J; junction bases unmatched: 8. As DNA, the CDR3 is TGCGCCAGCAGCCAAGCGCCCCTAGCGGGAGGCATGAACACCGGGGAGCTGTTTTTT. Protein: CASSQAPLAGGMNTGELFF.

This chain links TRBV5-1 with TRBJ2-1; 9 bases are shared with TRBD2. The V gene's germline CDR1 is SGHRS and CDR2 YFSETQ. This CDR3 spans 15 amino acids. With V trimmed by 7 bases and J by 4 bases, 9 bases remained unmatched. The CDR3 nucleotides read TGCGCCAGCTCATTAGCGGGAGTGGCTTACAATGAGCAGTTCTTC. Translating it yields CASSLAGVAYNEQFF.

The genes are TRBV2 and TRBJ2-7; no reliable D call. This CDR3 has 12 residues. V lost 6 bases, J lost 1 base, and 7 bases lay in between. Germline CDR1 and CDR2: SNHLY and FYNNEI. The CDR3 here is CASRANSYEQYF. The CDR3 DNA sequence: TGTGCCAGCAGGGCAAATTCCTACGAGCAGTACTTC.

The chain joins TRBV10-3 to TRBJ2-5, with D hard to call. CDR1 and CDR2 (germline): ENHRY, SYGVKD. V lost 2 bases and J 5 bases, leaving 12 bases between the germline ends. This CDR3 comprises 14 residues. In nucleotides, the CDR3 is TGTGCCATCAGTGAGAGAGGCCGCGAGGAGACCCAGTACTTC. It yields the protein CAISERGREETQYF.

This rearrangement joins TRBV30 to TRBJ1-2, with 7 bases lining up with TRBD1. Per the germline V gene, CDR1 is GTSNPN and CDR2 is SVGIG (reference sequence). This CDR3 is 17 amino acids long. The V gene end was trimmed by 5 bases and the J gene end by 1 base; junction bases not matched to a gene: 16. DNA for the CDR3: TGTGCCTGGGGACGCGGGGACAGCTCGATTTTTAACTATGGCTACACCTTC. Amino acid sequence: CAWGRGDSSIFNYGYTF.

The chain links TRBV10-3 to TRBJ2-5, with D tentatively TRBD2 (6 bases). The end of the DNA is better explained by TRBJ2-7, so the J call may be wrong. Germline V lookup: CDR1 ENHRY, CDR2 SYGVKD. This CDR3 has 14 amino acids. CDR3 sequence (DNA): TGTGCCATCAGCCCATCGGGACTGTCCTACGAGCAGTACTTC. Translation: CAISPSGLSYEQYF.

V is TRBV5-5 and J is TRBJ1-5; D ambiguous. The V gene's germline CDR1 is SGHKS and CDR2 YYEKEE (reference sequence). This CDR3 is built from 14 residues. The V and J ends lost 4 bases and 3 bases respectively, with 11 bases between them. The CDR3 bases are TGTGCCAGCAGCCTCGGCGGTGACAATCAGCCCCAGCATTTT. Protein sequence: CASSLGGDNQPQHF.